This is a list of T cell receptor beta chains from one sample in a study of OX40 agonist ivuxolimab in advanced cancers. Generated by immunoSEQ multiplex PCR, the TCRdb table keeps only in-frame clones and is missing some. The table lists about 40,000 clones, approximately 86% of them singletons, with roughly a fifth in the top ten. The input for sequencing was CD4+ or CD8+ T cells sorted from blood, taken in a trial of the OX40 agonist ivuxolimab. These receptors originate from an adult with an advanced solid tumor such as melanoma, head and neck, liver or kidney cancer. CDR3s include the opening cysteine and the closing phenylalanine or tryptophan. The order of the fields is V gene, J gene, clone size, CDR3 protein. Size is stated for part of the rows, as once, few or many counts, or as a class when the clone is expanded.

V gene: TRBV11-2
J gene: TRBJ2-2
clone size: NA
CDR3 protein: CASSLAPGGAPVGELFF

V gene: TRBV7-2
J gene: TRBJ1-2
clone size: NA
CDR3 protein: CASSPSGSYGYTF

V gene: TRBV9
J gene: TRBJ1-1
clone size: NA
CDR3 protein: CASSTAGGNTEAFF

V gene: TRBV4-1
J gene: TRBJ2-2
clone size: NA
CDR3 protein: CASSQDPWGTGELFF

V gene: TRBV27
J gene: TRBJ2-2
clone size: once
CDR3 protein: CASSWGNTGELFF

V gene: TRBV4-3
J gene: TRBJ1-5
clone size: NA
CDR3 protein: CASSQEMRSGQPQHF

V gene: TRBV30
J gene: TRBJ1-2
clone size: once
CDR3 protein: CAWNGQGYYGYTF

V gene: TRBV5-5
J gene: TRBJ1-1
clone size: NA
CDR3 protein: CASSLTGTNTEAFF

V gene: TRBV6-5
J gene: TRBJ2-2
clone size: NA
CDR3 protein: CASSYEAQGRTGELFF

V gene: TRBV7-3
J gene: TRBJ2-7
clone size: NA
CDR3 protein: CASSLRGDSYEQYF

V gene: TRBV27
J gene: TRBJ1-5
clone size: NA
CDR3 protein: CASSLYRNQPQHF

V gene: TRBV27
J gene: TRBJ2-3
clone size: NA
CDR3 protein: CASSSLRGGGADTQYF

V gene: TRBV6-5
J gene: TRBJ1-1
clone size: NA
CDR3 protein: CASRSGGAGTEAFF

V gene: TRBV7-7
J gene: TRBJ2-5
clone size: NA
CDR3 protein: CASSLGWDRVETQYF

V gene: TRBV21-1
J gene: TRBJ1-2
clone size: NA
CDR3 protein: CASSNGYGTFYGYTF

V gene: TRBV1
J gene: TRBJ1-4
clone size: NA
CDR3 protein: CTSSHAGRTNEKLFF

V gene: TRBV15
J gene: TRBJ1-6
clone size: NA
CDR3 protein: CATSRDWWGGENSPLHF

V gene: TRBV7-3
J gene: TRBJ2-5
clone size: NA
CDR3 protein: CASSLGGRDGRETQYF

V gene: TRBV7-2
J gene: TRBJ2-3
clone size: NA
CDR3 protein: CASSPSGGRADTQYF

V gene: TRBV7-9
J gene: TRBJ1-2
clone size: NA
CDR3 protein: CASSREGRAGSPGYTF

V gene: TRBV7-9
J gene: TRBJ1-5
clone size: NA
CDR3 protein: CASSPLQGPNQPQHF

V gene: TRBV19
J gene: TRBJ2-3
clone size: NA
CDR3 protein: CASSIGGSDTQYF

V gene: TRBV29-1
J gene: TRBJ2-1
clone size: NA
CDR3 protein: CSVEEGRGHYNEQFF

V gene: TRBV9
J gene: TRBJ1-6
clone size: few
CDR3 protein: CASSVGTGEPTYNSPLHF

V gene: TRBV2
J gene: TRBJ1-4
clone size: NA
CDR3 protein: CAIHREGLRTTNEKLFF

V gene: TRBV4-3
J gene: TRBJ1-1
clone size: NA
CDR3 protein: CASSQDRAGGTEAFF

V gene: TRBV7-8
J gene: TRBJ1-4
clone size: NA
CDR3 protein: CASSLETQEKLFF

V gene: TRBV6-5
J gene: TRBJ1-4
clone size: NA
CDR3 protein: CASSYSPGVVEKLFF

V gene: TRBV6-5
J gene: TRBJ2-5
clone size: NA
CDR3 protein: CASSYSVTGVETQYF

V gene: TRBV9
J gene: TRBJ1-1
clone size: NA
CDR3 protein: CASSAGHKNTEAFF

V gene: TRBV5-4
J gene: TRBJ2-2
clone size: NA
CDR3 protein: CASSPWYTGELFF

V gene: TRBV2
J gene: TRBJ2-2
clone size: NA
CDR3 protein: CASSVVGSNTGELFF

V gene: TRBV7-3
J gene: TRBJ2-3
clone size: once
CDR3 protein: CASSSSGGTDTQYF

V gene: TRBV7-8
J gene: TRBJ2-3
clone size: few
CDR3 protein: CASSLSGLSTDTQYF